Following are 26 T cell receptor beta chains from one sample sequenced in a study of regulatory T cells in long-lasting Graves disease. As to time point: persistent/refractory GD, antithyroid drugs over 5 years with positive TRAb. PBMC RNA was the source of the TCR library. Building the TCR beta libraries relied on iRepertoire HTBI primers, and CDR3 regions underwent Arm-PCR. TCRdb fed the multiplex PCR reads into MiXCR, producing one record per CDR3 protein. Among 350,000 to 450,000 distinct CDR3 sequences listed, 20% were seen once. The sample here was peripheral blood mononuclear cells (PBMCs), taken when the disease was refractory, from a patient treated with antithyroid drugs. These TCRs come from a female donor with Graves disease.

The sample holds a few counts of this clonotype. The gene calls are TRBV7-2 and TRBJ2-3; TRBD2 matches at 8 bases. V lost 1 base to trimming and J lost 4 bases; unmatched junction nucleotides: 10. Germline CDR1 and CDR2: SGHTA and FQGNSA. This CDR3 is built from 17 residues. CDR3 residues: CASSLGRRGGTADTQYF. CDR3 in DNA: TGTGCCAGCAGCTTAGGCCGTCGGGGGGGTACGGCAGATACGCAGTATTTT.

The chain employs TRBV4-2 and TRBJ2-3, with TRBD2 identical over 12 bases. This CDR3 spans 16 amino acids. V gave up 3 bases and J gave up 3 bases; unmatched junction bases: 4. Germline V gene lookup returns CDR1 LGHNA and CDR2 YNFKEQ. In DNA form, the CDR3 reads TGTGCCAGCAGCCAGGAACTAGCGGGAGGAACAGATACGCAGTATTTT. Translated: CASSQELAGGTDTQYF.

This clonotype appeared a few times. V and J are TRBV20-1 and TRBJ2-7; 13 nucleotides agree with TRBD2. Per the germline V gene, CDR1 is DFQATT and CDR2 is SNEGSKA (reference sequence). The CDR3 runs to 15 residues. J lost 4 bases, V lost 6 bases, and 9 bases had no gene match. CDR3 DNA: TGCAGTGCCCTACGGACTAGCGGGAGTCGGTACGAGCAGTACTTC. Translated, it gives CSALRTSGSRYEQYF.

This clonotype was seen ten or more times. This sequence joins TRBV20-1 and TRBJ2-5, with D possibly TRBD2 on 6 matching bases. Germline-derived CDR1 and CDR2 are DFQATT and SNEGSKA (reference sequence). The CDR3 is 14 residues long. V gave up 5 bases and J gave up 2 bases, with 15 bases separating them. In DNA, the CDR3 is TGCAGTGCTGTGCCGGGACGGGGGCAAGAGACCCAGTACTTC. Translated: CSAVPGRGQETQYF.

The table lists this clonotype with many counts. The rearrangement links TRBV11-2 to TRBJ1-1, with D tentatively TRBD1 (5 bases). This CDR3 has 12 amino acids. V lost 4 bases to trimming and J lost 11 bases, with 14 bases between them. Germline V CDR1 and CDR2: SGHAT, FQNNGV. DNA of the CDR3: TGTGCCAGCAGCTGGACATCTTCTTATGCTTTCTTT. Amino acid sequence: CASSWTSSYAFF.

This clonotype was seen more than once but under ten times. This chain uses TRBV28 with TRBJ1-4; D gene ambiguous. CDR3 length: 15 amino acids. V gave up 6 bases and J gave up 5 bases, with 16 bases separating them. Per the germline V gene, CDR1 is MDHEN and CDR2 is SYDVKM. CDR3 in amino acids: CASRGPITENEKLFF. In nucleotides, the CDR3 is TGTGCCAGCAGGGGCCCCATAACAGAGAATGAAAAACTGTTTTTT.

In its sample, this clonotype was seen many times. This chain links TRBV5-4 with TRBJ1-1; 7 nucleotides agree with TRBD1. CDR1 SGHNT and CDR2 YYREEE come from the germline V gene (reference sequence). The CDR3 is made up of 16 amino acids. V lost 3 bases to trimming and J lost 3 bases; unmatched junction nucleotides: 11. CDR3 protein: CASSSTNRGVDTEAFF. The CDR3 region has the DNA TGTGCCAGCAGCTCGACAAACAGGGGCGTCGACACTGAAGCTTTCTTT.

Note on this clonotype: One end of the junction does not line up with germline, which may come from a read error. The chain employs TRBV2 and TRBJ1-2, with TRBD1 matching 8 bases. The CDR3 totals 14 residues. Germline CDR1 is SNHLY and CDR2 is FYNNEI. The DNA of the CDR3 is TGTGCCAGCAGCGAAGGGACAGGATCTAATGGCTACACCTTC. Its translation: CASSEGTGSNGYTF.

This clonotype has more than one count but fewer than ten. This chain links TRBV19 with TRBJ2-5; D may be TRBD1 or TRBD2 (5 bases each). Per germline, CDR1 LNHDA and CDR2 SQIVND (reference sequence). V gave up 3 bases and J gave up 2 bases, with 13 bases separating them. The CDR3 is 15 residues long. Here the CDR3 DNA reads TGTGCCAGTAGTATTGTGGGGACGAAACAAGAGACCCAGTACTTC. Translated: CASSIVGTKQETQYF. Looking up the rest from reference TRBV19 and TRBJ2-5 gives the full variable domain: DGGITQSPKYLFRKEGQNVTLSCEQNLNHDAMYWYRQDPGQGLRLIYYSQIVNDFQKGDIAEGYSVSREKKESFPLTVTSAQKNPTAFYLCASSIVGTKQETQYFGPGTRLLVL.

This clonotype was counted a single time. The chain recombines TRBV28 with TRBJ2-1; 7 bases map to TRBD1. The ends lost 7 bases at V and 3 bases at J; junction bases unmatched: 6. Germline CDR1 is MDHEN and CDR2 is SYDVKM. The CDR3 runs 14 residues. The CDR3 spells CASMSGTDYNEQFF. CDR3 DNA sequence: TGTGCCAGCATGTCTGGGACAGACTACAATGAGCAGTTCTTC.

This chain joins TRBV6-5 and TRBJ2-7, with 9 bases matching TRBD1. The CDR3 runs 14 residues. Germline V gene sequence: CDR1 MNHEY, CDR2 SVGAGI. Unmatched junction bases numbered 2, after V lost 2 bases and J lost 3 bases. CDR3 coding DNA: TGTGCCAGCAGTTACCGGGACAGGGACTACGAGCAGTACTTC. As protein: CASSYRDRDYEQYF.

In this sample, this clonotype turned up many times. This sequence joins TRBV20-1 and TRBJ1-2, with D possibly TRBD1 on 6 matching bases. This CDR3 comprises 11 residues. The germline V gene encodes CDR1 DFQATT and CDR2 SNEGSKA (reference sequence). Deletions cut 4 bases from V and 10 bases from J, with 13 bases between. The CDR3 is CSATLGGAYTF. The CDR3 DNA sequence: TGCAGTGCTACCTTAGGGGGGGCCTACACCTTC.

The V call is TRBV2, the J call TRBJ1-4; 7 bases are a match to TRBD1. Germline-derived CDR1 and CDR2 are SNHLY and FYNNEI. This CDR3 region has 15 residues. V lost 4 bases, J lost 8 bases, and 10 bases stayed unmatched. CDR3 nucleotide sequence: TGTGCCAGCAGTGTGGACCGGACAGGAAGAGAAAAACTGTTTTTT. It yields the protein CASSVDRTGREKLFF.

Notes on this clonotype: The CDR3 does not close with the conserved phenylalanine or tryptophan, likely indicating a read error. The chain links TRBV2 to TRBJ2-7; 7 bases line up with TRBD1. Germline V gives CDR1 SNHLY, CDR2 FYNNEI. The trim removed 4 bases at V and 1 base at J, leaving 1 base unmatched. This CDR3 comprises 13 residues. CDR3 sequence (DNA): TGTGCCAGCAGTGGGACAGGATCCTACGAGCAGTACCTC. Translated: CASSGTGSYEQYL.

The chain employs TRBV15 and TRBJ2-3; 8 bases match TRBD2. The CDR3 totals 16 residues. From germline, CDR1 is LNHNV and CDR2 YYDKDF (reference sequence). The J segment lost 2 bases and the V segment lost 4 bases, leaving 8 bases of the junction unmatched. The CDR3 DNA sequence: TGTGCCACCAGCACTGGCGGGGGGCGCGCCACAGATACGCAGTATTTT. Translated, it gives CATSTGGGRATDTQYF.

V usage is TRBV19 and J usage is TRBJ2-7; D uncertain. The CDR3 is 14 residues long. V lost 0 bases and J 2 bases, leaving 8 bases between the germline ends. Germline lookup yields CDR1 LNHDA and CDR2 SQIVND (reference sequence). This chain's CDR3 is CASSIDLGAYEQYF. The CDR3 bases are TGTGCCAGTAGTATAGATCTTGGGGCCTACGAGCAGTACTTC.

This clonotype appeared many times. This chain links TRBV28 with TRBJ2-7; no definite D call. Trimming left V 5 bases short and J 7 bases short, with 12 bases between. The germline V gene has CDR1 MDHEN and CDR2 SYDVKM. This CDR3 region has 12 residues. The CDR3 sequence: CASSRSATEQYF. In DNA form, the CDR3 reads TGTGCCAGCAGTCGAAGTGCGACGGAGCAGTACTTC.

CDR3 residues: CSASDVGSPLHF. The CDR3 nucleotides are TGCAGTGCTAGTGACGTGGGTTCACCCCTCCACTTT. The J gene is TRBJ1-6, the V gene TRBV20-1; no clear D gene. Trimming removed 3 bases from V and 9 bases from J, with 9 bases in between. The CDR3 extends over 12 amino acids. Germline assignment: CDR1 DFQATT and CDR2 SNEGSKA (reference sequence).

This clonotype was detected ten times or more. V gene TRBV2 combines with J gene TRBJ2-7; 7 bases line up with TRBD2. CDR3 length: 18 amino acids. J gave up 3 bases and V 5 bases, and 19 bases lay outside the gene matches. CDR1 and CDR2 (germline): SNHLY, FYNNEI. The CDR3 nucleotides are TGTGCCAGCAGTCTCACCCCCCTTCGCGGGAGTGTGAACTACGAGCAGTACTTC. As protein: CASSLTPLRGSVNYEQYF.

A few counts support this clonotype. The V call is TRBV30, the J call TRBJ1-2; D uncertain. CDR1 is GTSNPN, CDR2 SVGIG, per germline (reference sequence). V was clipped by 2 bases and J by 4 bases, with 17 bases between them. The length of the CDR3 is 15 residues. The chain's CDR3 is CAWSSRTYGGYGYTF. The CDR3 DNA sequence: TGTGCCTGGAGTTCCCGGACTTACGGTGGCTATGGCTACACCTTC.

This clonotype has at least ten counts. The chain combines TRBV7-2 with TRBJ2-7; 7 bases are shared with TRBD2. The V gene's germline CDR1 is SGHTA and CDR2 FQGNSA. V dropped 1 base and J dropped 10; count of bases not matched to a gene: 10. The CDR3 length is 14 residues. The CDR3 nucleotides read TGTGCCAGCAGCTTAGGTGGACTAGTCGCCGAACAGTACTTC. Amino acid sequence: CASSLGGLVAEQYF. The variable domain in full, completed from reference TRBV7-2 and TRBJ2-7, reads GAGVSQSPSNKVTEKGKDVELRCDPISGHTALYWYRQSLGQGLEFLIYFQGNSAPDKSGLPSDRFSAERTGGSVSTLTIQRTQQEDSAVYLCASSLGGLVAEQYFGPGTRLTVT.

This clonotype showed up just a few times. A much larger clone differs by one base, so this may be a read error. The chain recombines TRBV11-2 with TRBJ2-6; 7 nucleotides align to TRBD1. Germline assignment: CDR1 SGHAT and CDR2 FQNNGV. This CDR3 has 16 residues. The CDR3 DNA reads as TGTGTCAACAGACCGGGACAGCTCTCTGGGGCCAACGTCCTGACTTTC. Its translation is CVNRPGQLSGANVLTF.

V and J are TRBV6-1 and TRBJ2-3; 13 bases fit TRBD2. V trimming: 5 bases; J trimming: 5 bases; junction bases outside the gene matches: 4. The CDR3 loop spans 15 amino acids. Germline lookup yields CDR1 MNHNS and CDR2 SASEGT. Written as DNA, the CDR3 is TGTGCCAGCAGTCCGACTAGCGGGAGGTTAGATACGCAGTATTTT. Its protein product is CASSPTSGRLDTQYF.

Comments on this clonotype: Its ends do not fully match the called genes, so a read error is possible. The genes are TRBV11-2 and TRBJ2-4, with 10 bases identical to TRBD1. CDR1 is SGHAT and CDR2 is FQNNGV in the germline V gene. CDR3 size: 16 residues. The CDR3, as DNA: TGTGCCAGCAGCCCCTCCCTGGGACAGGGGATGAACACTCAGTACTTC. Its protein product is CASSPSLGQGMNTQYF.

This clonotype has just a few counts. The rearrangement uses TRBV5-5 and TRBJ2-1; D is possibly TRBD1 (6 bases). Germline CDR1 SGHKS, CDR2 YYEKEE (reference sequence). The CDR3 totals 14 residues. V lost 4 bases to trimming and J lost 6 bases, with 14 bases between them. CDR3 region: CASSAGTLGNEQFF. CDR3 nucleotide sequence: TGTGCCAGCAGCGCCGGGACATTGGGCAATGAGCAGTTCTTC.

This clonotype was observed at least ten times. The chain links TRBV28 to TRBJ2-7; TRBD2 might be the D (5 bases). The V gene's germline CDR1 is MDHEN and CDR2 SYDVKM. V was clipped by 5 bases and J by 9 bases, with 17 bases between them. This CDR3 spans 13 amino acids. CDR3 bases: TGTGCCAGCAGTCCCGGTGGTTCGGCGGGGCAGTACTTC. Protein product: CASSPGGSAGQYF.